Listed below are T cell receptor beta chains from one sample, sequenced in a study of OX40 agonist ivuxolimab in advanced cancers. This table comes from immunoSEQ multiplex PCR, and its TCRdb copy is limited to in-frame clones, with some not included. The data contain around 72,000 clones, almost 90% of them singletons. The input for sequencing was CD4+ or CD8+ T cells sorted from blood, taken in a trial of the OX40 agonist ivuxolimab. The source is an adult with an advanced solid tumor such as melanoma, head and neck, liver or kidney cancer. CDR3s include the opening cysteine and the closing phenylalanine or tryptophan. D genes are given only for firm matches. Size tells how often a clone was seen (once, few, many) or the class of an expanded clone, and some rows leave it out.

CDR3nt	CDR3aa	abundance	d_gene	v_gene	j_gene	len
TGTGCCAGCAGCTTAGTAGGGCAGGGTGGGACTGAAGCTTTCTTT	CASSLVGQGGTEAFF	.	.	TRBV7-2	TRBJ1-1	15
TGTGCCAGCAGTGAAGCGCTTCAGAACGCGGGAAAACTGTTTTTT	CASSEALQNAGKLFF	.	.	TRBV2	TRBJ1-4	15
TGTGCCATCAGTGATCTCCGCGGGGACCTAGACTATGGCTACACCTTC	CAISDLRGDLDYGYTF	.	.	TRBV10-3	TRBJ1-2	16
TGTGCCAGCAGCCCCCCCTCGGGAGGCTACACCTTC	CASSPPSGGYTF	.	.	TRBV9	TRBJ1-2	12
TGTGCCAGCAGCTATGACAAGGCGGTCCACGAGCAGTACTTC	CASSYDKAVHEQYF	.	.	TRBV6-5	TRBJ2-7	14
TGTGCCAGCAGTTTGACCCGGGGGGGCGACGATACGCAGTATTTT	CASSLTRGGDDTQYF	.	TRBD2	TRBV6-5	TRBJ2-3	15
TGTGCCTGGACCCGGGCCTATAATTCACCCCTCCACTTT	CAWTRAYNSPLHF	.	.	TRBV30	TRBJ1-6	13
TGTGCCAGCAGCTTCTTGACTAGCGCCTCCTACAATGAGCAGTTCTTC	CASSFLTSASYNEQFF	.	TRBD2	TRBV7-9	TRBJ2-1	16
TGTGCCAGCAGCCCTACTAGCGGGGGAACCTACGAGCAGTACTTC	CASSPTSGGTYEQYF	once	TRBD2	TRBV11-2	TRBJ2-7	15
TGTGCCAGCAGTGAGGGTGCGCTTCAGAAGGGGGATGGCTACACCTTC	CASSEGALQKGDGYTF	.	.	TRBV28	TRBJ1-2	16
TGTGCCAGCAGTTTCACAGACAGGGGAGGGACTGAAGCTTTCTTT	CASSFTDRGGTEAFF	.	TRBD1	TRBV6-5	TRBJ1-1	15
TGTGCCAGCAGATGGGGACAGGACAATGAGCAGTTCTTC	CASRWGQDNEQFF	.	TRBD1	TRBV6-6	TRBJ2-1	13
TGCAGCGTTGAGGACAGGGGTGGCTACACCTTC	CSVEDRGGYTF	.	TRBD1	TRBV29-1	TRBJ1-2	11
TGTGCCAGCAGCTTCAGGGGGACACTCGAGCAGTACTTC	CASSFRGTLEQYF	once	TRBD1	TRBV11-1	TRBJ2-7	13
TGTGCCACCAGCTCAGACAGGGCTGGAAACACCATATATTTT	CATSSDRAGNTIYF	.	TRBD1	TRBV15	TRBJ1-3	14
TGCGCCAGCAGCTTGGGTGGGGAGAACACTGAAGCTTTCTTT	CASSLGGENTEAFF	.	.	TRBV5-1	TRBJ1-1	14
TGTGCCAGTACAACCGGGACAGGGGGTATCCGCTCTGGAAACACCATATATTTT	CASTTGTGGIRSGNTIYF	.	TRBD1	TRBV19	TRBJ1-3	18
TGTGCCAGCAGCTTGGAGTTGACTCAGCCCCAGCATTTT	CASSLELTQPQHF	.	.	TRBV5-5	TRBJ1-5	13
TGTGCCAGCAGCTTAGACCCGGGACAACTCCAAGAGACCCAGTACTTC	CASSLDPGQLQETQYF	once	.	TRBV11-3	TRBJ2-5	16
TGTGCCAGCAGTTGGACCCCTAGCTCCTACAATGAGCAGTTCTTC	CASSWTPSSYNEQFF	.	.	TRBV2	TRBJ2-1	15
TGTGCCAGCAGCGTAGCTCCTACGAATGAGCAGTTCTTC	CASSVAPTNEQFF	once	.	TRBV9	TRBJ2-1	13
TGTGCCAGCAGTGTAGACGGGAGGGGGACCTACGAGCAGTACTTC	CASSVDGRGTYEQYF	.	TRBD2	TRBV6-1	TRBJ2-7	15
TGTGCCAGCAGCCCGGACAGGGGGCTGGCTAATGAAAAACTGTTTTTT	CASSPDRGLANEKLFF	.	TRBD1	TRBV7-9	TRBJ1-4	16
TGTGGAGGGACAGGGTATCGCGGCTACACCTTC	CGGTGYRGYTF	once	TRBD1	TRBV20-1	TRBJ1-2	11
TGCGCCAGCAGCTTCCAGGGGCGAGGGGATAGCAATCAGCCCCAGCATTTT	CASSFQGRGDSNQPQHF	.	.	TRBV5-1	TRBJ1-5	17